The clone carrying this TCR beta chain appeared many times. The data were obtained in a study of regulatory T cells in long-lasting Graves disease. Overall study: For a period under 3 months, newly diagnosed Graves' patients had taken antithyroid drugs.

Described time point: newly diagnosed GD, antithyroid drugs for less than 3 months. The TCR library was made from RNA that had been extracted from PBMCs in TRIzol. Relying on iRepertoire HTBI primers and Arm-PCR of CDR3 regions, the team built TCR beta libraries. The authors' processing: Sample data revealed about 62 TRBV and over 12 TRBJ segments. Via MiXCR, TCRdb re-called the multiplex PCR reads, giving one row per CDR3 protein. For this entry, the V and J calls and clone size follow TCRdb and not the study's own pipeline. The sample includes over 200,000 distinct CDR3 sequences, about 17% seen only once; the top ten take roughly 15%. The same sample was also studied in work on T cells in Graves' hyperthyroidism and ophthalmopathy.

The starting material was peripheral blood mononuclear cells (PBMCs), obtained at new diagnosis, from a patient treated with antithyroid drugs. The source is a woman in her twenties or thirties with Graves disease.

This chain's CDR3 is CASSQAEDQPQHF. In nucleotides, the CDR3 is TGTGCCAGCAGCCAAGCCGAGGATCAGCCCCAGCATTTT. V and J are TRBV3-1 and TRBJ1-5; D remains unclear. Trimming removed 1 base at V and 5 bases at J, with 6 bases between. CDR1 LGHDT and CDR2 YNNKEL come from the germline V gene (reference sequence). The CDR3 consists of 13 residues. The full variable domain, completed using reference TRBV3-1 and TRBJ1-5, is DTAVSQTPKYLVTQMGNDKSIKCEQNLGHDTMYWYKQDSKKFLKIMFSYNNKELIINETVPNRFSPKSPDKAHLNLHINSLELGDSAVYFCASSQAEDQPQHFGDGTRLSIL.